Below are 30 T cell receptor beta chains sequenced from a single sample in a study of blood T cell repertoires in COVID-19. Using immunoSEQ multiplex PCR, the repertoire was profiled, and TCRdb retains in-frame clones only, with some absent. Of under 300,000 clones listed, less than 90% are singletons. The sample comprised peripheral blood. These receptors were taken from a man in his 60s with acute or convalescent COVID-19.

This chain joins TRBV7-2 and TRBJ2-2; the D gene is possibly TRBD2 (5 bases). The CDR3 sequence is 15 residues long. The germline V and J ends were trimmed by 0 bases and 5 bases, with 10 bases remaining between them. The germline V gene has CDR1 SGHTA and CDR2 FQGNSA. Here the CDR3 reads CASSLAGVHTGELFF. CDR3 bases: TGTGCCAGCAGCTTAGCGGGAGTACATACCGGGGAGCTGTTTTTT.

The V gene is TRBV9, the J gene TRBJ1-3, with D maybe TRBD1 (6 bases). The CDR3 is 18 amino acids. CDR1 and CDR2 (germline): SGDLS, YYNGEE. Trimming shortened V by 3 bases and J by 0 bases, and 19 bases separated the two germline ends. The CDR3 DNA sequence: TGTGCCAGCAGCGCCAGCGGACAGAATGGGCTCTCTGGAAACACCATATATTTT. Translation: CASSASGQNGLSGNTIYF.

This clone was observed at least ten times. The J gene is TRBJ1-1, the V gene TRBV25-1; the match to TRBD1 covers 7 bases. V lost 7 bases and J lost 6; bases outside the gene matches: 11. In germline, CDR1 is MGHDK, CDR2 SYGVNS. CDR3 length: 14 residues. Written as DNA, the CDR3 is TGTGCCAGCACCTCACAGGGGTACGTCGCTGAAGCTTTCTTT. This codes for CASTSQGYVAEAFF.

V gene TRBV7-9 combines with J gene TRBJ2-2; 9 bases agree with TRBD1. CDR1 and CDR2 (germline): SEHNR, FQNEAQ (reference sequence). V shed 5 bases and J 5 bases; nucleotides not matched to a gene: 3. CDR3 length: 14 residues. The CDR3 loop reads CASSRQGGTGELFF. CDR3 bases: TGTGCCAGCAGCCGACAGGGGGGGACCGGGGAGCTGTTTTTT.

V and J are TRBV30 and TRBJ2-3; TRBD1 might be the D (6 bases). With 1 base removed from V and 0 bases from J, the gap between germline ends came to 17 bases. CDR1 and CDR2 (germline): GTSNPN, SVGIG (reference sequence). The length of the CDR3 is 17 residues. The CDR3 bases are TGTGCCTGGAGTGGGGACATCCCCCAGGGAAGCACAGATACGCAGTATTTT. This gives the protein CAWSGDIPQGSTDTQYF. The full variable domain, its missing parts supplied by reference TRBV30 and TRBJ2-3, is SQTIHQWPATLVQPVGSPLSLECTVEGTSNPNLYWYRQAAGRGLQLLFYSVGIGQISSEVPQNLSASRPQDRQFILSSKKLLLSDSGFYLCAWSGDIPQGSTDTQYFGPGTRLTVL.

The chain joins TRBV2 to TRBJ1-3; D might be TRBD1 (5 bases). The germline V gene encodes CDR1 SNHLY and CDR2 FYNNEI. The CDR3 covers 15 residues. The V end lost 3 bases, the J end lost 2 bases, and 11 bases lay between the germline ends. The CDR3: CASSEGGPAGNTIYF. CDR3 bases: TGTGCCAGCAGTGAGGGGGGACCGGCTGGAAACACCATATATTTT.

This chain connects TRBV6-5 to TRBJ1-2; D ambiguous. CDR1 is MNHEY and CDR2 is SVGAGI in the germline V gene. The CDR3 extends over 13 amino acids. Trimming took 8 bases from V and 10 from J, leaving 20 bases between them. In DNA form, the CDR3 reads TGTGCCAGCGGCCAGATCTCGGTGGCGGACTACACCTTC. It encodes CASGQISVADYTF.

This rearrangement joins TRBV10-3 to TRBJ2-5; 9 bases line up with TRBD2. Germline V gene lookup returns CDR1 ENHRY and CDR2 SYGVKD. V lost 5 bases to trimming and J lost 3 bases; unmatched junction nucleotides: 7. CDR3 length equals 15 residues. CDR3 nucleotides: TGTGCCATCAGTCAACTGGGACTAGCAGAAGAGACCCAGTACTTC. Protein product: CAISQLGLAEETQYF.

V and J are TRBV10-3 and TRBJ2-7; a possible D gene is TRBD1 (6 bases). Trimming pared 2 bases from V and 2 bases from J, leaving 10 bases between. The CDR3 totals 14 residues. In germline, CDR1 is ENHRY, CDR2 SYGVKD. CDR3 residues: CAISEGGSPYEQYF. CDR3 in DNA: TGTGCCATCAGTGAGGGGGGCTCCCCCTACGAGCAGTACTTC.

V and J are TRBV9 and TRBJ1-5, with TRBD1 identical over 7 bases. The CDR3 totals 14 residues. From germline, CDR1 is SGDLS and CDR2 YYNGEE. Trimming at V came to 4 bases and at J to 3 bases, leaving 4 bases not matched to a gene. This CDR3 reads CASSPGTDNQPQHF. CDR3 bases: TGTGCCAGCAGCCCCGGGACAGACAATCAGCCCCAGCATTTT. Using reference TRBV9 and TRBJ1-5 for the parts outside the CDR3, the full variable domain is DSGVTQTPKHLITATGQRVTLRCSPRSGDLSVYWYQQSLDQGLQFLIQYYNGEERAKGNILERFSAQQFPDLHSELNLSSLELGDSALYFCASSPGTDNQPQHFGDGTRLSIL.

DNA for the CDR3: TGTGCCACCAGCAGAGATCGGGGGACAGGCGGCTACACCTTC. Protein: CATSRDRGTGGYTF. The chain combines TRBV15 with TRBJ1-2; 8 positions agree with TRBD1. The CDR3 has 14 residues. Germline V gene sequence: CDR1 LNHNV, CDR2 YYDKDF (reference sequence). J gave up 8 bases and V 0 bases, and 5 bases lay outside the gene matches. Complete variable domain (other parts from reference TRBV15 and TRBJ1-2): DAMVIQNPRYQVTQFGKPVTLSCSQTLNHNVMYWYQQKSSQAPKLLFHYYDKDFNNEADTPDNFQSRRPNTSFCFLDIRSPGLGDTAMYLCATSRDRGTGGYTFGSGTRLTVV.

The rearrangement uses TRBV5-1 and TRBJ2-3; 14 bases agree with TRBD2. V lost 6 bases, J lost 4 bases, and 1 base stayed unmatched. The CDR3 length is 14 residues. The germline V gene encodes CDR1 SGHRS and CDR2 YFSETQ. The CDR3 is CASTTSGRADTQYF. The DNA for the CDR3 is TGCGCCAGCACGACTAGCGGGAGGGCAGATACGCAGTATTTT.

The chain links TRBV6-2 or TRBV6-3 to TRBJ1-2, with D perhaps matching TRBD1 (5 bases). The V end lost 6 bases, the J end lost 4 bases, and 15 bases lay between the germline ends. The CDR3 extends over 14 amino acids. Germline V gene lookup returns CDR1 MNHEY and CDR2 SVGEGT. For the CDR3, the DNA is TGTGCCAGCAGCCCGGGACTGTCGACCTATGGCTACACCTTC. Translated, it gives CASSPGLSTYGYTF.

The sample holds one count of this clone. CDR3 region: CASSQDWGGREQFF. CDR3 coding DNA: TGCGCCAGCAGCCAAGATTGGGGGGGCCGGGAGCAGTTCTTC. J is TRBJ2-1 and V is TRBV4-3, with a possible D match to TRBD2 (7 bases). Trimming stripped 0 bases from V and 10 bases from J, with 13 bases between. Per the germline V gene, CDR1 is LGHNA and CDR2 is YSLEER. This CDR3 comprises 14 residues.

The J gene is TRBJ2-1, the V gene TRBV14; 10 bases are shared with TRBD1. V was pared by 1 base and J by 2 bases, with 5 bases of the junction left unmatched. This CDR3 is 17 amino acids long. Germline V gene data show CDR1 as SGHDN and CDR2 as FVKESK. The CDR3 protein is CASSQAGTGVTYNEQFF. In DNA form, the CDR3 reads TGTGCCAGCAGCCAAGCCGGGACAGGGGTCACCTACAATGAGCAGTTCTTC.

The V gene is TRBV6-5, the J gene TRBJ1-4; 9 nucleotides match TRBD1. The CDR3 is made up of 15 amino acids. The germline V gene has CDR1 MNHEY and CDR2 SVGAGI. The V gene end was trimmed by 6 bases and the J gene end by 7 bases; junction bases not matched to a gene: 9. The CDR3 is CASRGQQGAGEKLFF. The CDR3 DNA reads TGTGCCAGCAGGGGACAACAGGGGGCTGGTGAAAAACTGTTTTTT.

This chain uses TRBV15 with TRBJ1-1; the match to TRBD1 covers 7 bases. CDR1 is LNHNV and CDR2 is YYDKDF in the germline V gene (reference sequence). The CDR3 runs to 18 residues. V lost 3 bases, J lost 0 bases, and 13 bases stayed unmatched. The CDR3 sequence is CATSSHAEPGQLNTEAFF. The CDR3 DNA follows: TGTGCCACCAGCAGTCACGCTGAACCGGGACAGCTGAACACTGAAGCTTTCTTT.

The genes are TRBV6-2 or TRBV6-3 and TRBJ1-5, with D tentatively TRBD1 (5 bases). V was trimmed by 4 bases and J by 7 bases, leaving 20 bases between them. The CDR3 totals 16 residues. Germline V gene data show CDR1 as MNHEY and CDR2 as SVGEGT. The CDR3, as DNA: TGTGCCAGCAGTTCCTTGACCGGGCGTCGGGGGCAGCCCCAGCATTTT. The encoded protein is CASSSLTGRRGQPQHF.

This chain links TRBV19 with TRBJ1-5, with 8 bases identical to TRBD1. The CDR3 totals 14 residues. Trimming at V came to 6 bases and at J to 2 bases, leaving 3 bases not matched to a gene. Germline loops: CDR1 LNHDA, CDR2 SQIVND (reference sequence). CDR3 amino acids: CASRSTGGNQPQHF. The CDR3 bases are TGTGCCAGTAGGTCGACAGGGGGCAATCAGCCCCAGCATTTT.

This chain uses TRBV7-8 with TRBJ1-6; D not resolved. Trimming removed 5 bases at V and 0 bases at J, with 8 bases between. This CDR3 is 15 amino acids long. Germline assignment: CDR1 SGHVS and CDR2 FQNEAQ. CDR3 protein: CASSAVSSYNSPLHF. DNA of the CDR3: TGTGCCAGCAGCGCCGTGAGCTCCTATAATTCACCCCTCCACTTT.

The V gene is TRBV18, the J gene TRBJ1-4; 8 bases are a match to TRBD1. The trim removed 6 bases at V and 8 bases at J, leaving 5 bases unmatched. CDR3 length equals 13 residues. In germline, CDR1 is KGHSH, CDR2 LQKENI. CDR3 sequence: CASSSRQGEKLFF. The CDR3 DNA is TGTGCCAGCTCCTCTCGACAGGGGGAAAAACTGTTTTTT.

The chain employs TRBV27 and TRBJ1-5; 8 nucleotides line up with TRBD1. The CDR3 is 17 residues long. Trimming at V came to 2 bases and at J to 1 base, leaving 7 bases not matched to a gene. Germline V gene data show CDR1 as MNHEY and CDR2 as SMNVEV (reference sequence). The CDR3 DNA reads as TGTGCCAGCAGTTTACAAACACAGGGGGTAAGCAATCAGCCCCAGCATTTT. It translates to CASSLQTQGVSNQPQHF.

V is TRBV19 and J is TRBJ1-6; D remains ambiguous. The CDR3 length is 16 residues. From germline, CDR1 is LNHDA and CDR2 SQIVND (reference sequence). The germline V and J ends were trimmed by 3 bases and 8 bases, with 17 bases remaining between them. In DNA, the CDR3 is TGTGCCAGTAGTATGAGGGATAGCAGGCGGGATTCACCCCTCCACTTT. It yields the protein CASSMRDSRRDSPLHF. Full variable domain (remainder filled in from reference TRBV19 and TRBJ1-6): DGGITQSPKYLFRKEGQNVTLSCEQNLNHDAMYWYRQDPGQGLRLIYYSQIVNDFQKGDIAEGYSVSREKKESFPLTVTSAQKNPTAFYLCASSMRDSRRDSPLHFGNGTRLTVT.

This clone showed up just a few times. V gene TRBV11-2 combines with J gene TRBJ1-2, with TRBD1 identical over 8 bases. V lost 5 bases and J lost 4; bases outside the gene matches: 3. Germline lookup yields CDR1 SGHAT and CDR2 FQNNGV. The CDR3 totals 13 residues. The CDR3 DNA reads as TGTGCCAGCAGCGGACAGGGTGTCTATGGCTACACCTTC. Translating gives CASSGQGVYGYTF.

The CDR3 DNA reads as TGTGCCACCAGTGAAGCCTCCAGCGGGAGAAAGAGGAATGAGCAGTTCTTC. This codes for CATSEASSGRKRNEQFF. The V call is TRBV24-1, the J call TRBJ2-1; 8 bases agree with TRBD2. This CDR3 spans 17 amino acids. Unmatched junction bases numbered 14, after V lost 4 bases and J lost 7 bases. The germline V gene has CDR1 KGHDR and CDR2 SFDVKD.

The rearrangement links TRBV7-9 to TRBJ1-4; 7 nucleotides line up with TRBD1. Germline CDR1 reads SEHNR; CDR2 reads FQNEAQ (reference sequence). The CDR3 is 15 residues long. Unmatched junction bases numbered 7, after V lost 2 bases and J lost 7 bases. CDR3: CASSLTGAIGEKLFF. CDR3 in DNA: TGTGCCAGCAGCTTAACAGGGGCCATTGGTGAAAAACTGTTTTTT. Full variable domain (missing parts from reference TRBV7-9 and TRBJ1-4): DTGVSQNPRHKITKRGQNVTFRCDPISEHNRLYWYRQTLGQGPEFLTYFQNEAQLEKSRLLSDRFSAERPKGSFSTLEIQRTEQGDSAMYLCASSLTGAIGEKLFFGSGTQLSVL.

This clone was detected only a few times. The chain joins TRBV28 to TRBJ2-5; tentative D call: TRBD2 (5 bases). V dropped 3 bases and J dropped 5 bases, with 19 bases sitting between them. CDR3 length: 16 residues. Per germline, CDR1 MDHEN and CDR2 SYDVKM. CDR3 region: CASSLDPAGNDETQYF. In DNA form, the CDR3 reads TGTGCCAGCAGTTTGGATCCTGCCGGGAACGACGAGACCCAGTACTTC.

The chain is built from TRBV4-3 and TRBJ1-1, with 9 positions matching TRBD1. Germline CDR1 and CDR2: LGHNA and YSLEER. CDR3 length: 16 residues. V dropped 1 base and J dropped 5; count of bases not matched to a gene: 8. In DNA, the CDR3 is TGCGCCAGCAGCCAAGGGGGCCGGACAGGGGAGACTGAAGCTTTCTTT. It codes for CASSQGGRTGETEAFF.

Here the CDR3 DNA reads TGTGCCAGCAGCCAAGTCCCTAATCGAGCTTTCTTT. Translating gives CASSQVPNRAFF. This rearrangement joins TRBV14 to TRBJ1-1; D gene unclear. The germline gives CDR1 SGHDN, CDR2 FVKESK. The CDR3 is 12 amino acids. With 1 base removed from V and 10 bases from J, the gap between germline ends came to 10 bases.

This clone has just one count. CDR3 DNA sequence: TGTGCCAGCAGCGACGGACAGGGTGGAAATCAGCCCCAGCATTTT. It specifies CASSDGQGGNQPQHF. This chain joins TRBV6-6 and TRBJ1-5, with 8 bases lining up with TRBD1. Germline V gene lookup returns CDR1 MNHNY and CDR2 SVGAGI (reference sequence). V was clipped by 6 bases and J by 4 bases; unmatched bases: 8. The CDR3 is 15 amino acids.